This T cell receptor (beta chain) was sequenced during a study of control samples from healthy donors and cancer patients (TCRdb year 2020). Receptor amplification or capture employed the immunoSEQ multiplex PCR assay. In its TCRdb copy, this immuneACCESS table keeps in-frame sequences only and misses some clones. Where compared with another copy, unresolved V genes explain less than half of these, and the others have no known cause. The sample includes roughly 120,000 clones, with around nine tenths observed a single time. The top ten clones comprise 9.5% to 13% of the sample. The count of this clone is one. Its recognized antigen is unknown. No base qualities exist here, and no much larger clone lies one base off it. Germline trimming: 5 bases from V, 6 bases from J; junction bases outside gene matches: 11. CDR1 and CDR2 are read off the germline V gene (reference sequence) as MNHEY and SMNVEV. Its CDR3 holds 15 amino acids, cysteine through phenylalanine. CDR3 DNA only is kept here, 45 bases in frame from base 1.

The chain is made from TRBV27 and TRBJ2-7; TRBD1 lines up with 9 middle nucleotides. The sequence derives from a young man in good health. The sample was blood. Read as DNA, the sequence is TGTGCCAGCAGTCCCCTCGACAGGGGGTGGTTCGAGCAGTACTTC. The encoded protein is CASSPLDRGWFEQYF.